This T cell receptor (beta chain) was documented in a study of Ad26.COV2.S vaccination and SARS-CoV-2 variants. Across the study: Ad26.COV2.S was injected intramuscularly once or twice, 56 days apart.

Generated by immunoSEQ multiplex PCR, the TCRdb table keeps only in-frame clones and is missing some. The data contain 300,000 to 350,000 clones, about nine tenths of them seen just once; the ten biggest clones take up about 5.4%. Indicated treatment: around 19 received Ad26.COV2.S at low or high dose, single or two shots; about 5 received placebo; per-sample allocation not given. Samples analyzed were those drawn on day 63 after the first vaccine or placebo injection. An adult donor aged 18-55 years was enrolled in Boston. V was shortened by 8 bases and J by 2 bases, with 10 bases between the two germline ends. The V gene's germline CDR1 is LNHDA and CDR2 SQIVND (reference sequence). The CDR3 contains 13 residues.

The sequencing used peripheral blood, collected in a trial of Ad26.COV2.S vaccine versus placebo. The receptor was derived from a person aged 18-60 years who received the Ad26.COV2.S COVID-19 vaccine or a placebo. V and J are TRBV19 and TRBJ2-1, with D perhaps TRBD1 or TRBD2 (5 bases each). The CDR3 bases are TGTGCCAGTTGGGACCAGCCCTACAATGAGCAGTTCTTC. Amino acids: CASWDQPYNEQFF.